The 29 T cell receptor beta chains listed next were all sequenced from one sample in a study of siplizumab effects on memory and regulatory T cells. Sequenced by immunoSEQ multiplex PCR; TCRdb stores in-frame clones only, minus some. The sample has more than 95,000 clones, around 94% seen once; the top ten hold roughly 1.7%. Source material: non-Treg CD4+ T cells sorted from blood. The receptors here all came from a human donor in good health.

In this sample, this clone turned up once. The chain combines TRBV6-5 with TRBJ2-7; D is possibly TRBD1 (5 bases). The germline V gene encodes CDR1 MNHEY and CDR2 SVGAGI. The CDR3 consists of 11 residues. V dropped 7 bases and J dropped 3 bases, with 7 bases sitting between them. The CDR3 region is CASKRGYEQYF. CDR3 coding DNA: TGTGCCAGCAAAAGGGGCTACGAGCAGTACTTC.

This sequence joins TRBV5-1 and TRBJ2-3; 7 bases line up with TRBD2. Germline values: CDR1 SGHRS, CDR2 YFSETQ. Trimming at V came to 4 bases and at J to 9 bases, leaving 11 bases not matched to a gene. The CDR3 covers 14 residues. The CDR3 here is CASSPTGGEGTQYF. In DNA form, the CDR3 reads TGCGCCAGCAGCCCCACTGGGGGGGAGGGGACGCAGTATTTT.

Note on this clone: Since a far larger clone is one base different, this is likely a read error. This rearrangement joins TRBV13 to TRBJ2-5; D remains unclear. This CDR3 contains 11 residues. V lost 4 bases and J 4 bases, leaving 4 bases between the germline ends. The V gene's germline CDR1 is PRHDT and CDR2 FYEKMQ (reference sequence). CDR3 DNA sequence: TGTGCCAGCAGCTCGGGAGAGACCCAGTACTTC. Its protein is CASSSGETQYF.

V usage is TRBV6-5 and J usage is TRBJ2-3; TRBD2 aligns across 8 bases. This CDR3 has 13 residues. Germline V gene lookup returns CDR1 MNHEY and CDR2 SVGAGI. The J segment lost 2 bases and the V segment lost 10 bases, leaving 5 bases of the junction unmatched. DNA of the CDR3: TGTGCCACCCGGGGGGGGGTCACAGATACGCAGTATTTT. Protein: CATRGGVTDTQYF.

The chain is built from TRBV5-1 and TRBJ2-3; 8 bases agree with TRBD1. The CDR3 loop spans 16 amino acids. The trim removed 3 bases at V and 2 bases at J, leaving 8 bases unmatched. The germline CDR1 and CDR2 sequences are SGHRS and YFSETQ. For the CDR3, the DNA is TGCGCCAGCAGCTCGGTGGGACAGGCTATCACAGATACGCAGTATTTT. This translates into CASSSVGQAITDTQYF.

The chain has TRBV10-3 and TRBJ2-1, with D maybe TRBD1 (6 bases). The ends were cut back, 0 bases at V and 10 bases at J, with 7 bases in the middle. Germline V gene sequence: CDR1 ENHRY, CDR2 SYGVKD. The CDR3 contains 12 residues. CDR3 nucleotides: TGTGCCATCAGTGAGTCGGGGACAGAGCAGTTCTTC. Amino acids: CAISESGTEQFF.

V usage is TRBV27 and J usage is TRBJ2-7; unclear D gene. The CDR3 totals 13 residues. With 8 bases removed from V and 2 bases from J, the gap between germline ends came to 13 bases. Germline V gene data show CDR1 as MNHEY and CDR2 as SMNVEV (reference sequence). The CDR3 DNA follows: TGTGCCAGCCGACACCACCCAACCTACGAGCAGTACTTC. Its translation: CASRHHPTYEQYF.

V is TRBV6-1 and J is TRBJ1-5; TRBD1 might be the D (5 bases). There are 15 residues in the CDR3. V lost 4 bases and J 0 bases, leaving 10 bases between the germline ends. In germline, CDR1 is MNHNS, CDR2 SASEGT. The CDR3 region is CASSVGVSSNQPQHF. The CDR3 nucleotides are TGTGCCAGCAGTGTAGGGGTGAGTAGCAATCAGCCCCAGCATTTT.

This clone has just one count. The chain joins TRBV11-2 to TRBJ2-1; possibly TRBD2 for D (6 bases). The CDR3 covers 15 residues. Looked up from germline, CDR1 is SGHAT and CDR2 is FQNNGV. The germline V and J ends were trimmed by 5 bases and 1 base, with 12 bases remaining between them. The CDR3 nucleotides are TGTGCCAGCAGCCCCAACCGGGGGTCCTACAATGAGCAGTTCTTC. Protein product: CASSPNRGSYNEQFF.

The chain links TRBV21-1 to TRBJ2-3. TRBV21-1 corresponds to a pseudogene. CDR3 size: 17 residues. DNA of the CDR3: TGTGCCAGCAGCGAAGCGGTGGCGATGCCTGGCACAGATACGCAGTATTTT. Translation: CASSEAVAMPGTDTQYF.

The chain has TRBV5-4 and TRBJ1-5; D is possibly TRBD1 (6 bases). Trimming pared 1 base from V and 4 bases from J, leaving 15 bases between. The CDR3 is 16 residues long. Germline CDR1 and CDR2: SGHNT and YYREEE (reference sequence). This chain's CDR3 is CASSLWAGAGNQPQHF. CDR3 in DNA: TGTGCCAGCAGCTTGTGGGCAGGGGCTGGGAATCAGCCCCAGCATTTT.

The V gene is TRBV6-5, the J gene TRBJ2-3, with 12 bases matching TRBD2. Germline V lookup: CDR1 MNHEY, CDR2 SVGAGI. The CDR3 is made up of 15 amino acids. The V gene end was trimmed by 5 bases and the J gene end by 5 bases; junction bases not matched to a gene: 5. In DNA form, the CDR3 reads TGTGCCAGCAGTCGACTAGCGGGAGAGGGAGATACGCAGTATTTT. Amino acids: CASSRLAGEGDTQYF.

The chain carries TRBV2 and TRBJ1-1; no firm D call. The CDR3 contains 14 residues. Germline-derived CDR1 and CDR2 are SNHLY and FYNNEI. Trimming shortened V by 8 bases and J by 8 bases, and 21 bases separated the two germline ends. CDR3 nucleotide sequence: TGTGCCAGCTCGGCGGAGCCCCCTGGAGCCGAAGCTTTCTTT. Its protein is CASSAEPPGAEAFF.

The chain carries TRBV4-1 and TRBJ1-2; no firm D call. CDR3 length: 16 amino acids. Germline-derived CDR1 and CDR2 are MGHRA and YSYEKL. V gave up 4 bases and J gave up 8 bases, with 23 bases separating them. Written as DNA, the CDR3 is TGCGCCAGCAGCCTGACACAAGATATCACAGTACAGGGCTACACCTTC. It translates to CASSLTQDITVQGYTF.

On this clone: The DNA is omitted, as the CDR3 cannot be located on it reliably, and the CDR3 follows TCRdb's listing. The rearrangement links TRBV2 to TRBJ2-4; the table's D gene call, TRBD1, was not cross checked with the DNA. Germline-derived CDR1 and CDR2 are SNHLY and FYNNEI. The CDR3 totals 13 residues, both ends included. This CDR3 reads CASILDRGNIQYF.

V gene TRBV18 combines with J gene TRBJ2-7; D is possibly TRBD2 (6 bases). The germline gives CDR1 KGHSH, CDR2 LQKENI. With 3 bases removed from V and 1 base from J, the gap between germline ends came to 13 bases. This CDR3 is built from 15 residues. CDR3 residues: CASSPVLAASYEQYF. CDR3 sequence (DNA): TGTGCCAGCTCACCCGTACTAGCCGCATCCTACGAGCAGTACTTC. The whole variable domain, filled in from reference TRBV18 and TRBJ2-7, reads NAGVMQNPRHLVRRRGQEARLRCSPMKGHSHVYWYRQLPEEGLKFMVYLQKENIIDESGMPKERFSAEFPKEGPSILRIQQVVRGDSAAYFCASSPVLAASYEQYFGPGTRLTVT.

V and J are TRBV6-4 and TRBJ2-1; no clear D. CDR3 size: 11 residues. Germline V gene sequence: CDR1 MRHNA, CDR2 SNTAGT. V shed 5 bases and J shed 3 bases, with 2 bases lying between them. The CDR3: CASSFYNEQFF. The DNA of the CDR3 is TGTGCCAGCAGTTTCTACAATGAGCAGTTCTTC.

The rearrangement joins TRBV10-1 to TRBJ2-7; TRBD1 matches at 10 bases. Germline V lookup: CDR1 WNHNN, CDR2 SYGVQD (reference sequence). J was trimmed by 5 bases and V by 8 bases; bases with no gene match: 9. The CDR3 runs to 14 residues. As DNA, the CDR3 is TGCGCCAGCGGTACGGGACAGGGGAGGGACGAGCAGTACTTC. This encodes CASGTGQGRDEQYF.

The chain carries TRBV27 and TRBJ2-7, with 11 bases lining up with TRBD1. Per the germline V gene, CDR1 is MNHEY and CDR2 is SMNVEV (reference sequence). With 5 bases clipped from V and 2 bases from J, the junction kept 2 bases outside the gene matches. CDR3 size: 14 residues. The CDR3 protein is CASSRGQGAYEQYF. CDR3 bases: TGTGCCAGCAGTCGGGGACAGGGGGCCTACGAGCAGTACTTC.

The chain combines TRBV11-2 with TRBJ2-2, with D perhaps matching TRBD1 or TRBD2 (5 bases each). CDR1 is SGHAT and CDR2 is FQNNGV in the germline V gene. This CDR3 has 15 residues. V lost 2 bases, J lost 3 bases, and 10 bases lay in between. The CDR3 here is CASSLRGRDTGELFF. The CDR3 nucleotides read TGTGCCAGCAGCTTAAGGGGACGGGACACCGGGGAGCTGTTTTTT.

The chain employs TRBV7-6 and TRBJ2-5; weak D call: TRBD2 (6 bases). V lost 6 bases and J 2 bases, leaving 19 bases between the germline ends. Germline V gene sequence: CDR1 SGHVS, CDR2 FNYEAQ. The CDR3 is 16 residues long. DNA of the CDR3: TGTGCCAGCAGTCCCCCTAGGGCGGGGTTACAAGAGACCCAGTACTTC. Its protein is CASSPPRAGLQETQYF.

The genes are TRBV5-1 and TRBJ2-5, with D uncertain. Germline V gene sequence: CDR1 SGHRS, CDR2 YFSETQ. Deletions cut 0 bases from V and 2 bases from J, with 8 bases between. The CDR3 covers 14 residues. CDR3 residues: CASSLAPVQETQYF. The CDR3 DNA sequence: TGCGCCAGCAGCTTGGCGCCGGTTCAAGAGACCCAGTACTTC.

Here the CDR3 DNA reads TGTGCCAGCTCACCGTCGCAGGGGAACACCGGGGAGCTGTTTTTT. Protein product: CASSPSQGNTGELFF. This chain uses TRBV18 with TRBJ2-2, with a tentative D call TRBD1 (5 bases). Germline V lookup: CDR1 KGHSH, CDR2 LQKENI. V lost 3 bases and J lost 1, with 9 bases in between. CDR3 length equals 15 residues.

The rearrangement uses TRBV18 and TRBJ1-1, with TRBD1 matching over 10 bases. J lost 1 base, V lost 3 bases, and 5 bases had no gene match. The CDR3 is 16 residues long. CDR1 and CDR2 (germline): KGHSH, LQKENI. DNA of the CDR3: TGTGCCAGCTCACCGGGACAGGGGTGGGGGAACACTGAAGCTTTCTTT. This encodes CASSPGQGWGNTEAFF.

The V call is TRBV6-1, the J call TRBJ1-3; D unclear. There are 15 residues in the CDR3. V lost 4 bases to trimming and J lost 2 bases, with 12 bases between them. Germline V gives CDR1 MNHNS, CDR2 SASEGT. The DNA of the CDR3 is TGTGCCAGCAGTGGGACTTATTCCCCTGGAAACACCATATATTTT. Protein product: CASSGTYSPGNTIYF.

This chain links TRBV6-5 with TRBJ1-2; TRBD1 matches 7 bases. J lost 8 bases, V lost 4 bases, and 7 bases had no gene match. Germline values: CDR1 MNHEY, CDR2 SVGAGI. This CDR3 spans 13 amino acids. The chain's CDR3 is CASSSGTDPGYTF. In DNA form, the CDR3 reads TGTGCCAGCAGTTCCGGGACAGACCCAGGCTACACCTTC.

A single count supports this clone. This sequence joins TRBV10-3 and TRBJ2-3, with D hard to call. The CDR3 has 16 amino acids. V lost 6 bases, J lost 3 bases, and 19 bases lay in between. CDR1 and CDR2 from the germline V gene are ENHRY and SYGVKD. This CDR3 is CAISVDGLGRTDTQYF. The CDR3 bases are TGTGCCATCAGCGTAGACGGCCTTGGAAGGACAGATACGCAGTATTTT.

This clone was observed a single time. This chain uses TRBV18 with TRBJ2-3; D unresolved. This CDR3 region has 13 residues. Trimming left V 4 bases short and J 3 bases short, with 8 bases between. Per germline, CDR1 KGHSH and CDR2 LQKENI. CDR3 sequence reads: CASSRPGTDTQYF. The CDR3 DNA follows: TGTGCCAGCTCACGACCGGGTACAGATACGCAGTATTTT.

The rearrangement joins TRBV2 to TRBJ2-7; TRBD2 matches 9 bases. CDR1 is SNHLY and CDR2 is FYNNEI in the germline V gene. Losses at the gene ends were 9 bases for V and 3 bases for J; bases not matched to a gene: 15. The CDR3 loop spans 16 amino acids. Here the CDR3 DNA reads TGTGCCAGTAACGGGCGGGAGGGAACGATTCTCTACGAGCAGTACTTC. This translates into CASNGREGTILYEQYF. Complete variable domain (other parts from reference TRBV2 and TRBJ2-7): EPEVTQTPSHQVTQMGQEVILRCVPISNHLYFYWYRQILGQKVEFLVSFYNNEISEKSEIFDDQFSVERPDGSNFTLKIRSTKLEDSAMYFCASNGREGTILYEQYFGPGTRLTVT.